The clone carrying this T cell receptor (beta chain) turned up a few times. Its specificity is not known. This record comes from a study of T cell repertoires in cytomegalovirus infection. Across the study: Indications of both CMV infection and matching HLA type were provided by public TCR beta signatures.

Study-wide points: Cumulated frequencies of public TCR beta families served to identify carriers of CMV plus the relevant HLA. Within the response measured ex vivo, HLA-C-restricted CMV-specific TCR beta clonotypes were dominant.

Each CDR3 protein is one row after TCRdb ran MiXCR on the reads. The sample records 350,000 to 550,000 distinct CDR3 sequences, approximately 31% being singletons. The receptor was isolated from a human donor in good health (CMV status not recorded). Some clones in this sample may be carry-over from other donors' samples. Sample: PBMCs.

CDR3: CASRDRVVDTQYF. CDR3 nucleotide sequence: TGTGCCAGTCGGGACAGGGTGGTAGATACGCAGTATTTT. This chain joins TRBV6-1 and TRBJ2-3; 9 bases agree with TRBD1. Trimming at V came to 9 bases and at J to 5 bases, leaving 6 bases not matched to a gene. The CDR3 is 13 amino acids. Germline assignment: CDR1 MNHNS and CDR2 SASEGT.